This T cell receptor beta chain was found in a study of T cells in women clearing cervical HPV infection. Study context: Donors had HPV16-related CIN3 or worse; 2 had invasive cancer. Case blood was drawn when the lesion was first found; control blood after infection became undetectable. Whole-study findings and limits: CIN3+ cases had significantly higher TCR repertoire richness than controls, but evenness did not differ.

This CDR3 contains 13 residues. The germline gives CDR1 DFQATT, CDR2 SNEGSKA (reference sequence). V shed 3 bases, J shed 6 bases, and the junction held 5 bases outside the gene matches. The repertoire was sequenced with immunoSEQ multiplex PCR; TCRdb's copy has only in-frame clones and lacks some. The data show just under 35,000 clones, and the top ten clones hold around 1.6%. With regard to this clone: What it binds is unknown. The sequence runs out 3 residues before the end of the CDR3; the remainder is reconstructed from the germline J gene.

Sequenced sample: blood buffy coat. The clonotype originates from a woman aged 18 to 75 with a cervical HPV16 infection that either progressed to CIN3+ or cleared (not recorded which). The rearrangement uses TRBV20-1 and TRBJ2-3; TRBD2 matches 8 bases. The CDR3 is CSASKRETDTQYF. Incomplete CDR3 DNA: TGCAGTGCTAGTAAGCGGGAGACCGATACG.